This T cell receptor beta chain was sequenced during a study of T cell responses to AZD1222 COVID-19 vaccine. Method: immunoSEQ multiplex PCR; TCRdb's copy keeps in-frame clones and lacks some. The sample holds more than 85,000 clones; approximately 84% are singletons and the top ten take approximately 15%. Study-wide results and caveats: With two AZD1222 doses given, Spike-specific TCR breadth and depth both rose. Donors in the cohort were predominantly white British and more often female, and clonal diversity was possibly underestimated. In the spike-specific TCR repertoire, nearly half reportedly target unmutated variant regions.

As concerns this clone: Antigen specificity is unknown.

The CDR3 runs 16 residues. Germline V gene sequence: CDR1 KGHDR, CDR2 SFDVKD. V shed 9 bases, J shed 3 bases, and the junction held 13 bases outside the gene matches. The sequencing here drew on peripheral blood, taken 28 days after the second AZD1222 dose. The V and J genes are TRBV24-1 and TRBJ2-3; 8 positions agree with TRBD2. The TCR sequence derives from an adult who received the AZD1222 COVID-19 vaccine. CDR3 bases: TGTGCCACCGCTCAGCGGGGGTTCGCTGAAACAGATACGCAGTATTTT. Translation gives CATAQRGFAETDTQYF.